The 10 T cell receptor beta chains listed next were all sequenced from one sample in a study of blood T cell repertoires in COVID-19. Generated by immunoSEQ multiplex PCR, the TCRdb table keeps only in-frame clones and is missing some. The sample has approximately 340,000 clones; roughly nine tenths are singletons. Input material: PBMCs or T cells enriched from blood (not recorded which). The receptor source for this set is a woman between 35 and 50 years old who had been exposed to COVID-19.

This clone turned up a few times. V gene TRBV7-8 combines with J gene TRBJ1-1; 7 nucleotides line up with TRBD1. The CDR3 is 14 amino acids. Germline V CDR1 and CDR2: SGHVS, FQNEAQ. J gave up 5 bases and V 8 bases, and 11 bases lay outside the gene matches. CDR3: CASRPVRGYTEAFF. Here the CDR3 DNA reads TGTGCCAGCCGCCCCGTCAGGGGGTATACTGAAGCTTTCTTT.

This clone showed up just a few times. The chain is built from TRBV2 and TRBJ1-1; 7 bases line up with TRBD1. V lost 6 bases to trimming and J lost 7 bases; unmatched junction nucleotides: 8. Looked up from germline, CDR1 is SNHLY and CDR2 is FYNNEI. CDR3 length equals 13 residues. The CDR3 sequence: CASRTGTAGEAFF. The CDR3 bases are TGTGCCAGCAGGACGGGGACAGCTGGTGAAGCTTTCTTT.

The chain carries TRBV30 and TRBJ1-1, with 10 bases aligning to TRBD1. The V segment lost 3 bases and the J segment 5 bases; nucleotides outside the gene matches: 9. CDR1 GTSNPN and CDR2 SVGIG come from the germline V gene (reference sequence). This CDR3 is built from 15 residues. Written as DNA, the CDR3 is TGTGCCTGGAGCGAAGACAGGGGGCTAAATACTGAAGCTTTCTTT. Its translation is CAWSEDRGLNTEAFF.

A few counts support this clone. The chain combines TRBV19 with TRBJ2-7, with 8 bases fitting TRBD1. Germline-derived CDR1 and CDR2 are LNHDA and SQIVND (reference sequence). Trimming removed 5 bases from V and 6 bases from J; junction bases left unmatched: 9. The CDR3 length is 14 residues. CDR3 coding DNA: TGTGCCAGTAGTGCAGTGGACAGGGTTAGCGAGCAGTACTTC. Its translation is CASSAVDRVSEQYF. Using reference TRBV19 and TRBJ2-7 for the parts outside the CDR3, the full variable domain is DGGITQSPKYLFRKEGQNVTLSCEQNLNHDAMYWYRQDPGQGLRLIYYSQIVNDFQKGDIAEGYSVSREKKESFPLTVTSAQKNPTAFYLCASSAVDRVSEQYFGPGTRLTVT.

The chain joins TRBV5-1 to TRBJ2-1; no clear D gene. CDR1 is SGHRS, CDR2 YFSETQ, per germline. The CDR3 has 16 residues. V was shortened by 0 bases and J by 2 bases, with 12 bases between the two germline ends. The DNA for the CDR3 is TGCGCCAGCAGCTTGGCGCCGACCACTACCTACAATGAGCAGTTCTTC. Translated, it gives CASSLAPTTTYNEQFF. The full variable domain, completed using reference TRBV5-1 and TRBJ2-1, is KAGVTQTPRYLIKTRGQQVTLSCSPISGHRSVSWYQQTPGQGLQFLFEYFSETQRNKGNFPGRFSGRQFSNSRSEMNVSTLELGDSALYLCASSLAPTTTYNEQFFGPGTRLTVL.

The gene calls are TRBV5-1 and TRBJ2-4; the D is unclear. V dropped 0 bases and J dropped 5 bases, with 12 bases sitting between them. CDR1 and CDR2 (germline): SGHRS, YFSETQ. This CDR3 is built from 15 residues. This CDR3 reads CASSLARLGENIQYF. Written as DNA, the CDR3 is TGCGCCAGCAGCTTGGCAAGGCTAGGAGAAAACATTCAGTACTTC.

This clone was seen only once. The gene calls are TRBV27 and TRBJ2-1; D is possibly TRBD2 (6 bases). Germline V gene lookup returns CDR1 MNHEY and CDR2 SMNVEV (reference sequence). The CDR3 sequence is 11 residues long. V dropped 10 bases and J dropped 9 bases, with 13 bases sitting between them. CDR3 loop: CATNRGIEQFF. The CDR3 DNA reads TGTGCCACCAACCGCGGGATTGAGCAGTTCTTC.

This rearrangement joins TRBV7-9 to TRBJ1-1; D not resolved. The CDR3 is 13 residues long. Trimming took off 0 bases at V and 2 bases at J, with 4 bases between the two ends. Looked up from germline, CDR1 is SEHNR and CDR2 is FQNEAQ (reference sequence). The CDR3 loop is CASSLAGNTEAFF. DNA of the CDR3: TGTGCCAGCAGCTTAGCTGGCAACACTGAAGCTTTCTTT.

The rearrangement links TRBV7-9 to TRBJ2-2, with D unclear. CDR3 length: 14 amino acids. Per germline, CDR1 SEHNR and CDR2 FQNEAQ (reference sequence). Trimming stripped 2 bases from V and 4 bases from J, with 8 bases between. CDR3 bases: TGTGCCAGCAGCTTACACCAGGTCACCGGGGAGCTGTTTTTT. Its protein product is CASSLHQVTGELFF.

The genes are TRBV30 and TRBJ1-2, with 12 bases lining up with TRBD1. Germline loops: CDR1 GTSNPN, CDR2 SVGIG (reference sequence). This CDR3 comprises 14 residues. The trim removed 6 bases at V and 7 bases at J, leaving 9 bases unmatched. The CDR3 bases are TGTGCCTGCCCCCGGGACAGGGGGCTCTCTGGCTACACCTTC. It translates to CACPRDRGLSGYTF.